The TCR beta chain under discussion was sequenced for a study of response to subunit inactivated influenza vaccine. Findings of the study overall: Researchers suggested that each seasonal influenza vaccination recruits few new T cells.

The germline gives CDR1 SGHAT, CDR2 FQNNGV. The CDR3 spans 15 residues. Deletions cut 7 bases from V and 1 base from J, with 15 bases between. TCRdb recomputed calls from the RT-PCR reads with MiXCR, one row per CDR3 protein. Among more than 450,000 distinct CDR3 sequences, around 8% were seen once, and the ten largest hold roughly 13%. About this clonotype: The antigen remains unidentified.

Material: PBMCs from blood, obtained roughly 24 months after vaccination. V and J are TRBV11-2 and TRBJ2-3; D is perhaps TRBD2 (6 bases). The sequence was obtained from a man between 50 and 70 years old who received an inactivated influenza vaccine. CDR3 nucleotides: TGTGCCAGCAAACCTCAATGGGGGGGCACAGATACGCAGTATTTT. It codes for CASKPQWGGTDTQYF. The full variable domain, completed using reference TRBV11-2 and TRBJ2-3, is EAGVAQSPRYKIIEKRQSVAFWCNPISGHATLYWYQQILGQGPKLLIQFQNNGVVDDSQLPKDRFSAERLKGVDSTLKIQPAKLEDSAVYLCASKPQWGGTDTQYFGPGTRLTVL.